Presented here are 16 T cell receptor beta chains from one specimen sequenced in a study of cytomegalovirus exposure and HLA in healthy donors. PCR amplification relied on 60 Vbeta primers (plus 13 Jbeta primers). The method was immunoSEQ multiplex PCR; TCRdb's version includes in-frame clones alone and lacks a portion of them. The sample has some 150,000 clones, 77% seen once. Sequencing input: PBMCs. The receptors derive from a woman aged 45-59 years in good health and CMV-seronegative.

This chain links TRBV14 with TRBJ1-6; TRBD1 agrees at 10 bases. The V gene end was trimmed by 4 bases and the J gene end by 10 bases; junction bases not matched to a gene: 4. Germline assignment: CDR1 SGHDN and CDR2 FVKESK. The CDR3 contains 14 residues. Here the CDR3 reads CASSPGTGVSPLHF. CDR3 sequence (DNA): TGTGCCAGCAGCCCCGGGACAGGGGTATCACCCCTCCACTTT.

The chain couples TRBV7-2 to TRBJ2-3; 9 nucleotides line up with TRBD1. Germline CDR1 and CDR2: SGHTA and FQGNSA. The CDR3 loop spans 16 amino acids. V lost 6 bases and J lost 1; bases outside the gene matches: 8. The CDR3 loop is CASSPGGQGGTDTQYF. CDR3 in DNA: TGTGCCAGCAGTCCCGGGGGACAGGGAGGCACAGATACGCAGTATTTT.

The CDR3 sequence: CASSPRDRHTDTQYF. CDR3 nucleotides: TGTGCCAGTAGTCCACGGGACAGGCACACAGATACGCAGTATTTT. The V gene is TRBV19, the J gene TRBJ2-3; TRBD1 agrees at 8 bases. Germline trimming cut 5 bases from V and 2 bases from J; bases unmatched to any gene: 6. The CDR3 contains 15 residues. CDR1 is LNHDA and CDR2 is SQIVND in the germline V gene (reference sequence).

CDR3 loop: CASSRGIGGYNEQFF. The DNA of the CDR3 is TGTGCCAGCAGCCGGGGGATCGGGGGTTACAATGAGCAGTTCTTC. The rearrangement links TRBV7-8 to TRBJ2-1, with D perhaps TRBD2 (6 bases). Trimming stripped 5 bases from V and 4 bases from J, with 15 bases between. Germline lookup yields CDR1 SGHVS and CDR2 FQNEAQ. This CDR3 is built from 15 residues.

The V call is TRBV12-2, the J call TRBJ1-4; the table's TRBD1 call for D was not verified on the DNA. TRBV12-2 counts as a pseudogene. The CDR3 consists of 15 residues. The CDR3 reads CASHLQGQRNEKLFF. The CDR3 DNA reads TGTGCAAGCCACCTCCAGGGACAGAGAAATGAAAAACTGTTTTTT.

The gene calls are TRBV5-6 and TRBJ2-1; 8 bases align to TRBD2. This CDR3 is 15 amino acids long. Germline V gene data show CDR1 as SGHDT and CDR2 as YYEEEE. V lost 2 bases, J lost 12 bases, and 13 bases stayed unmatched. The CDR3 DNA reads TGTGCCAGCAGCTTCGGACTAGCTACCGGTATGGGGCAGTTCTTC. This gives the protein CASSFGLATGMGQFF.

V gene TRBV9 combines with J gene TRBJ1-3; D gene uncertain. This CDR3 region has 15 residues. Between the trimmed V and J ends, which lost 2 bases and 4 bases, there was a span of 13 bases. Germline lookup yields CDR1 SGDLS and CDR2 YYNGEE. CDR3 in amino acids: CASSVYNNPGNTIYF. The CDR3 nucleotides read TGTGCCAGCAGCGTTTATAACAATCCCGGAAACACCATATATTTT.

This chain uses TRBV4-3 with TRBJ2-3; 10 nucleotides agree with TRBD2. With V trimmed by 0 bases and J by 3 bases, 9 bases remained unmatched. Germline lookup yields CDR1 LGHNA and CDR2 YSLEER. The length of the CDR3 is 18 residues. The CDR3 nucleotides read TGCGCCAGCAGCCAAGAAGCTTTGCTAGCGGGGGTAACAGATACGCAGTATTTT. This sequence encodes CASSQEALLAGVTDTQYF.

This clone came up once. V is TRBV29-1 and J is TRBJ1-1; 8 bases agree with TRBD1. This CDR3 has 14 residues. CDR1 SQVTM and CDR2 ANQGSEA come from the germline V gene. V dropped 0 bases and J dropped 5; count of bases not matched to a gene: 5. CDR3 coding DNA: TGCAGCGTTGAAGATCAGGGGGCAGGAACTGAAGCTTTCTTT. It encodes CSVEDQGAGTEAFF.

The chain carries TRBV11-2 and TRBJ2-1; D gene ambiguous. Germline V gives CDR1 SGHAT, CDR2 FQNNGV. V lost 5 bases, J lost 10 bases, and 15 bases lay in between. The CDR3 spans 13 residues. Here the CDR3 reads CASSPRGGHEQFF. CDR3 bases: TGTGCCAGCAGCCCAAGAGGCGGCCACGAGCAGTTCTTC.

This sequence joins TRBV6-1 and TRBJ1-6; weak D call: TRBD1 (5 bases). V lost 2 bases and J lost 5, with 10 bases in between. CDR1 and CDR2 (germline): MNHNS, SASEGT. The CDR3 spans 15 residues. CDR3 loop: CASSEWGSNNSPLHF. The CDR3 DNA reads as TGTGCCAGCAGTGAATGGGGCAGCAATAATTCACCCCTCCACTTT.

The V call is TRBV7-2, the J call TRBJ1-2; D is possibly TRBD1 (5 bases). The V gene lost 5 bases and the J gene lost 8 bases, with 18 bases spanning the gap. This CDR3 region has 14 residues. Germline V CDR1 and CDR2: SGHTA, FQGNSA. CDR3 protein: CASSPRRGGYGYTF. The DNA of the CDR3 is TGTGCCAGCAGCCCCAGGCGGGGGGGATACGGCTACACCTTC.

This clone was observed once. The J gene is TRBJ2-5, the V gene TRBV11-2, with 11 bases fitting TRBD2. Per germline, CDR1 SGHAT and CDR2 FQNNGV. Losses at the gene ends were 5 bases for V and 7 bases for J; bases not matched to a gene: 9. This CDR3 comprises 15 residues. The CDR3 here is CASSRIAGGPVTQYF. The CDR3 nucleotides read TGTGCCAGCAGCCGTATAGCGGGGGGGCCGGTGACCCAGTACTTC.

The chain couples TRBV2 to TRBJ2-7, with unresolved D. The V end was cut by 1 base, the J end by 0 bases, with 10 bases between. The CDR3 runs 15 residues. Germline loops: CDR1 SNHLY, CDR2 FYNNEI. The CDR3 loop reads CASSEDRLSSYEQYF. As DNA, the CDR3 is TGTGCCAGCAGTGAAGACCGCCTTAGCTCCTACGAGCAGTACTTC.

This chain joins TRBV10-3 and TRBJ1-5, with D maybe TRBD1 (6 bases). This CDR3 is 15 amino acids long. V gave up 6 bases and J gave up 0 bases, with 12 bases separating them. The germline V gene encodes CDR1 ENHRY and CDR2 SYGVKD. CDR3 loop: CAISLTGDSNQPQHF. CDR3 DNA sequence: TGTGCCATCAGCCTGACAGGTGATAGCAATCAGCCCCAGCATTTT.

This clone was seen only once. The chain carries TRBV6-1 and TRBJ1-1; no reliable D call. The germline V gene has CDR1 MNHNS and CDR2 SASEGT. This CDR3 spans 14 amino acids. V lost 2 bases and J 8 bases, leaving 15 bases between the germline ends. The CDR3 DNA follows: TGTGCCAGCAGTGAAATTCGGTATTTTGTGGAAGCTTTCTTT. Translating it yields CASSEIRYFVEAFF.